This T cell receptor (beta chain) was obtained from a study of T cells in localized non-small cell lung cancer (dated by TCRdb to the early 2020s). Background for the entire study: Comparing tumors with uninvolved tumor-adjacent lungs, the study looked at the T cell repertoires of 220 or so patients with early-stage NSCLC. The cohort consisted of 236 treatment-naive NSCLC patients whose localized lung tumors had been resected. NSCLC patients had a mean age of around 61 years, and fewer than 150 were male and over 85 female. The full study reports these points: Higher blood T cell density associated with longer overall survival, while higher adjacent-lung clonality associated with shorter survival. Because multi-region tumor sequencing was not performed, intratumor heterogeneity could not be ruled out. Because the study design was exploratory, TCR variables were selected using unadjusted p-values without false-discovery rate correction. A median of roughly 56 of the top 100 tumor clones were detected in paired uninvolved adjacent lung, and around 27 of these tumor clones were also found among the top 100 clones of the paired uninvolved adjacent lung. Uninvolved tumor-adjacent lung showed the highest T cell clonality, higher than tumor, which suggests more focused antigenic responses in the uninvolved tumor-adjacent lung.

V loses 5 bases of germline sequence and J loses 1 base, and the interval between the two ends is 14 bases. There are 15 amino acids in the CDR3, from cysteine to phenylalanine inclusive. CDR3 DNA is the only sequence kept; it has 45 bases, read in frame from the first base. CDR1 and CDR2 (SGHNT, YENEEA) derive from the germline V gene. In this sample, this clone turned up a few times. The antigen it binds to is not known. No much larger clone exists at a distance of one base, and base qualities are not known. Uninvolved adjacent lung was taken at least 2 cm from the tumor margin and confirmed free of atypia by two independent pathologists. At diagnosis, peripheral blood, uninvolved tumor-adjacent lung and tumor were collected and stored as a combination of fresh-frozen and FFPE material. The immunoSEQ Assay was used to sequence TCR beta CDR3 regions from DNA. Per the original workflow: T cell density was computed as TCR beta template counts normalized to usable DNA estimated by amplifying housekeeping genes. Richness was estimated with the preseqR package, extrapolating to 400,000 templates for PBMC samples and 120,000 templates for tissue samples. Clonality was defined by subtracting Pielou's evenness from one. To identify tissue-enriched TCRs, differential abundance testing was run on productive amino-acid clonotypes with a minimum total count of 5 and an alpha of 0.1. The Jaccard Index and the Morisita Overlap Index were used to quantify repertoire overlap between compartments. GLIPH grouped TCR beta CDR3s together with public tetramer-defined viral CDR3s, and a viral motif had to include at least three viral sequences and also show V-gene enrichment. TCRdb stores this immuneACCESS table with in-frame sequences only. Part of the clones is absent; in the studies checked, under half of the shortfall reflects unresolved V genes, and no reason is known for the rest. V and J calls plus clone size are reproduced from that table; the DNA served to infer D and trimming. Across this sample there are roughly 1,600 clones, with about 30% seen only once. Jointly, the top ten make up roughly 13% of the sample.

Source: normal lung tissue next to the tumor, taken before any cancer treatment. Rearrangement joined TRBV11-3 to TRBJ1-1; D gene: possibly TRBD1, on 5 matching bases. This sequence originates from a male donor at least 60 years old with stage II squamous cell lung carcinoma. The DNA sequence is as follows: TGTGCCAGCAGCCCAGGGACCGGTTGGAACACTGAAGCTTTCTTT. It codes for CASSPGTGWNTEAFF.